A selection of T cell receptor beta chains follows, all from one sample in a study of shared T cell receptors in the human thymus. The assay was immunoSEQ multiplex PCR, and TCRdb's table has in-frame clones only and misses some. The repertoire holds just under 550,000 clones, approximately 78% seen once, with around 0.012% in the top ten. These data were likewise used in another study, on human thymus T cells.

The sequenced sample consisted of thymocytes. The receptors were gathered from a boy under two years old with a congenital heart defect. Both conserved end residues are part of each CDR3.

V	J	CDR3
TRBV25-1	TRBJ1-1	CASREGGRSENTEAFF
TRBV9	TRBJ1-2	CASSKPGQGNYGYTF
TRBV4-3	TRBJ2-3	CASSQEGPRTDTQYF
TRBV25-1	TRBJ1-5	CASSAGNQPQHF
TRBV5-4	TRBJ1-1	CASSGGGGLMNTEAFF
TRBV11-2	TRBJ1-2	CASSLEGTGYYGYTF
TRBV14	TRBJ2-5	CASSSGGRVRQETQYF
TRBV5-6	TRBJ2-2	CASSILAGAHTGELFF
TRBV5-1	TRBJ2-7	CASSLGDRDTFCYEQYF
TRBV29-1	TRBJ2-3	CSASDRDGTDTQYF
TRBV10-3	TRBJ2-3	CAISGTGLGLNTQYF
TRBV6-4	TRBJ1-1	CASSGNRVGNTEAFF
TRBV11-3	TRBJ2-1	CASSGRTSGGGSYNEQFF
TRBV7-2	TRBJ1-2	CASSYRGAGYGYTF
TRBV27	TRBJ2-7	CASSLLDRRTHLNEQYF
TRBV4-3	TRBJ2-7	CASSQDGHRGPLEQYF
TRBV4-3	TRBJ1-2	CASSWSIGQHYGYTF
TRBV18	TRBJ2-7	CASSHGQTYEQYF
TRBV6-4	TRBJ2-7	CASSDCGGASLRSYEQYF
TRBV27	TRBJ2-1	CATSKGLHSYNEQFF
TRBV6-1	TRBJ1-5	CASSVGTGSNQPQHF
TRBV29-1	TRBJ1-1	CSVEGPGTEAFF
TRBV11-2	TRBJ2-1	CASSPAAGRQFF
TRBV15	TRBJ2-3	CATSKQREYTDTQYF
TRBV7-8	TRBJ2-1	CASSPTSGSTYNEQFF
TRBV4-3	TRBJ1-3	CASTKGNTIYF
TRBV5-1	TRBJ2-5	CASRLAGDQETQYF
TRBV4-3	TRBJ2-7	CASSQDGTGRSGTSSYEQYF
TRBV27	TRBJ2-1	CASSLFAGGGHNEQFF
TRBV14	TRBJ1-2	CASSLGTPNTGYGYTF
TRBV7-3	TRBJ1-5	CASSLKGQWPGGAQHF
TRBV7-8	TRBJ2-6	CASSLRGEGSGANVLTF
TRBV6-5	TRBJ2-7	CASSPDRGRHEQYF
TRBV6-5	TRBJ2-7	CASRRDRAGDEQYF
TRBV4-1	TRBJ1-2	CASSQVGRGYGYTF
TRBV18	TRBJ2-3	CASSPGLARRTDTQYF
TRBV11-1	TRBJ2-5	CASRTRLGGRETQYF
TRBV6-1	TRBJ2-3	CASSVGLAGVTDTQYF
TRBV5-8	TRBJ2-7	CASSLATVGTRAYEQYF
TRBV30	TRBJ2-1	CAWRCYGPQGGLAGGPGNEQFF
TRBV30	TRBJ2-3	CAWSVRGLAGGPSTDTQYF
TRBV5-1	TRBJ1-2	CASSSGTGTNGYTF
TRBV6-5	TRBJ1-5	CASSYSTGYQPQHF